This T cell receptor (beta chain) derives from a study of T-cell memory formation after mild COVID-19. This clonotype has more than one count but fewer than ten. TCRdb recomputed calls from the 5' RACE reads with MiXCR, one row per CDR3 protein. The sample yields 390,000 or so distinct CDR3 sequences, 16% seen once. Per the germline V gene, CDR1 is SGHDT and CDR2 is YYEEEE. The trim removed 2 bases at V and 4 bases at J, leaving 3 bases unmatched. This CDR3 spans 16 amino acids. This TCR was recovered from a man in his late teens or twenties who had mild COVID-19 (a few samples of this study predate the infection). Cell type and time point are not known. The sample taken for sequencing was PBMCs or a T cell subset sorted from them (not recorded which). The chain employs TRBV5-6 and TRBJ2-3, with 14 bases matching TRBD2. CDR3 in DNA: TGTGCCAGCAGCTTTGGACTAGCGGGAGGAGCAGATACGCAGTATTTT. Its translation: CASSFGLAGGADTQYF.